This TCR beta chain was sequenced for a study of PD-L1 blockade in urothelial cancer listed by TCRdb under 2017. Study-level background: Every patient began therapy in about 2014 and was given atezolizumab 1,200 mg intravenously every 3 weeks. About 90% of the roughly 30 patients were identified as males with urothelial cancer of bladder origin, and a prior smoking history was reported by 18 of 29 patients. Patients had an ECOG performance status of 0 or 1 and had received between 0 and 3 prior chemotherapy regimens. Blood samples were analyzed 3 weeks after the start of treatment (second dose) and 6 weeks after the start of treatment. Blood samples gave a median of around 140,000 T cells and 83,000 or so unique TCRs, with a median clonality of around 0.074. The study, an exploratory multi-omic analysis, examined somatic, immune and clinical correlates of response to PD-L1 blockade with atezolizumab in urothelial cancer. Pretreatment tumor samples and matched peripheral blood, collected serially before and after atezolizumab treatment, underwent TCR sequencing. Durable clinical benefit meant progression-free survival longer than 6 months, and TCR features were also tested against progression-free and overall survival. In the same patients, whole exome sequencing and RNA sequencing of pretreatment tumors were performed in addition to TCR sequencing. Several patients achieved durable clinical benefit and approximately 20 did not. Some 30 patients had pretreatment blood TCR-seq, around 25 had at least one posttreatment blood collection, and around 25 had tumor TCR-seq. Broad study findings and their caveats: Improved progression-free and overall survival was associated with having pretreatment peripheral blood TCR clonality below the median. Because the sample size was small (n ≈ 31) and many exploratory analyses were performed, the results are intended to be hypothesis-generating. At 3 weeks after the start of treatment, tumor-associated TCR clones in peripheral blood had expanded more in patients with durable benefit (n ≈ 20, p = 0.022).

Synthetic TCR analog templates were spiked into each PCR to estimate absolute template abundance from read counts. The immunoSEQ assay was used to amplify TCRbeta CDR3 regions from genomic DNA with bias-controlled V and J gene primers. Sequencing of rearranged TCRbeta segments was performed at approximately 20X coverage. On the study's bioinformatics: Clustering was used to correct sequencing errors, and CDR3s were annotated against IMGT to assign V, D and J genes. Out-of-frame and stop-codon sequences were excluded, and only productive TCRbeta rearrangements were used in downstream analyses. Clonality was computed as one minus Shannon entropy normalized by the log of the number of unique productive sequences. Clones differing between time points or between blood and tumor were identified using Fisher's exact test with Benjamini-Hochberg correction, with an adjusted p below 0.01 applied as the threshold. The clones in this table, taken by TCRdb from immuneACCESS, are in-frame only. Not every clone is retained; where verified, under half of the shortfall comes from an unresolved V gene, and the cause of the rest is unknown. The V and J calls and clone size are taken from that table; D and trimming were inferred from the DNA. The sample profile shows about 100,000 clones; about 91% of them were found once. The ten top clones hold roughly 0.93% of the sample.

For this clone: There is no known antigen for this receptor. No qualities accompany the bases; no much larger clone lies one base away.

A total of under 35 patients with locally advanced or metastatic urothelial carcinoma, treated at Memorial Sloan Kettering on a trial protocol, made up the cohort. Peripheral blood mononuclear cells were collected pretreatment and during treatment, with between 1 and 8 total time points obtained per patient. The Qiagen DNeasy Blood extraction kit was used to purify genomic DNA from total PBMCs and from tumor samples. Collected pretreatment and during treatment, PBMCs were isolated and stored as previously described. V and J are trimmed by 5 bases and 12 bases, and the gene matches miss 13 bases of the junction. The germline V gene encodes CDR1 SEHNR and CDR2 FQNEAQ (reference sequence). The CDR3 runs 14 amino acids, cysteine and phenylalanine included. Kept here is only the CDR3 DNA, which spans 42 bases and is read in frame from base 1.

The receptor was isolated from an elderly woman with urothelial cancer. The sample here was PBMCs, taken around atezolizumab (anti-PD-L1) treatment. The V gene is TRBV7-9 and the J gene is TRBJ1-5, with TRBD1 identical over 7 junction bases. The CDR3 has the sequence CASSRGDSMEHQHF. The nucleotides read TGTGCCAGCAGCCGTGGGGACAGCATGGAACACCAGCATTTT. Reference TRBV7-9 and TRBJ1-5 proteins supply the regions before and after the CDR3; the full variable domain is: DTGVSQNPRHKITKRGQNVTFRCDPISEHNRLYWYRQTLGQGPEFLTYFQNEAQLEKSRLLSDRFSAERPKGSFSTLEIQRTEQGDSAMYLCASSRGDSMEHQHFGDGTRLSIL.